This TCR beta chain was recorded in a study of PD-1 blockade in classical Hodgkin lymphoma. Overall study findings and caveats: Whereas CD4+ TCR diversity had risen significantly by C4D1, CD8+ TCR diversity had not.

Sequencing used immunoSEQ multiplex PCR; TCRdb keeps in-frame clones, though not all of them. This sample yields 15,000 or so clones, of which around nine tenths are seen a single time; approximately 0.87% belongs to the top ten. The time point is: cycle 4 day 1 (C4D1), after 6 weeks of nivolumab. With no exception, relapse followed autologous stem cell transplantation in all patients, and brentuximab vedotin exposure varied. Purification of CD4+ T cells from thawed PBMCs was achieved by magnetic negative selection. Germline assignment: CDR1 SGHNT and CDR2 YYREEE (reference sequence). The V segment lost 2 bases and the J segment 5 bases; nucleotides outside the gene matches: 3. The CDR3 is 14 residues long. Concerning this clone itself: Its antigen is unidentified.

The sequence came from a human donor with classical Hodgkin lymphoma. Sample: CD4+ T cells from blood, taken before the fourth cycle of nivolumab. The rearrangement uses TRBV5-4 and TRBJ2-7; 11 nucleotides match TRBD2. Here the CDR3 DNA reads TGTGCCAGCAGCTTAGGACTAGCGGGCCACGAGCAGTACTTC. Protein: CASSLGLAGHEQYF.